This TCR beta chain was documented in a study of T-cell memory formation after mild COVID-19. Using its own MiXCR run on the 5' RACE reads, TCRdb lists one record per CDR3 protein. The profile shows roughly 80,000 distinct CDR3 sequences, 14% of them singletons. In the case of this clonotype: The antigen remains undetermined.

Broader study findings: A balance of CD4 and CD8 characterized clones contracting day 15 to 85, whereas later expanders leaned CD4+. Some responding clones appeared in pre-infection memory, suggesting cross-reactive memory joined.

CDR3 size: 16 residues. After removal of 4 bases from V and 5 bases from J, the junction contained 15 bases not matched to a gene. CDR1 and CDR2 (germline): SQVTM, ANQGSEA. The sequence derives from an adult woman who had mild COVID-19 (a few samples of this study predate the infection). Cell type and time point are not known. This chain connects TRBV29-1 to TRBJ2-7, with 9 nucleotides matching TRBD2. The sequencing input was PBMCs or a T cell subset sorted from them (not recorded which). The CDR3 DNA is TGCAGCGTTGTAGGGGACCCCGCGGGAGGGTTCCACGAGCAGTACTTC. This sequence encodes CSVVGDPAGGFHEQYF.